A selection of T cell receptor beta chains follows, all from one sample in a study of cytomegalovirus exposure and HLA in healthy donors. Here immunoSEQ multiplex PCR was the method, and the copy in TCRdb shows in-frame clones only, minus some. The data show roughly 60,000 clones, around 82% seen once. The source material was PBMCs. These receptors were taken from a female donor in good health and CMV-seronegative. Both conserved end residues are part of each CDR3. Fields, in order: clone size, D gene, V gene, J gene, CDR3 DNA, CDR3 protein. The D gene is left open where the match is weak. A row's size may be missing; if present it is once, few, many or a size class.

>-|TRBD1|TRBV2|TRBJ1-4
TGTGCCAGCAGTGAGGGACAGACTAATGAAAAACTGTTTTTT
CASSEGQTNEKLFF
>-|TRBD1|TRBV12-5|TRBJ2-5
TGTGCTAGCGGGGCCACAGGGGGAGAGACCCAGTACTTC
CASGATGGETQYF
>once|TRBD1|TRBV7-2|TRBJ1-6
TGTGCCAGCAGCCCGGCACAGGGGCCACCACGACCCCTCCACTTT
CASSPAQGPPRPLHF
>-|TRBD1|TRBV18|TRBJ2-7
TGTGCCAGCTCACCGAGACCGGGACAGGGATACGAGCAGTACTTC
CASSPRPGQGYEQYF
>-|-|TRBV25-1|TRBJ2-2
TGTGCCATAGGAGGCGGGGCGAACACCGGGGAGCTGTTTTTT
CAIGGGANTGELFF
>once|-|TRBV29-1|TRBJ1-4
TGCAGCGCTTCCGAACAGGGCACTAATGAAAAACTGTTTTTT
CSASEQGTNEKLFF
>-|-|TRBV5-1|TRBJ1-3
TGCGCCAGCAGCTTGGGTCTAGGGGAAGGAAACACCATATATTTT
CASSLGLGEGNTIYF
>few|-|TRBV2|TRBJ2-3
TGTGCCAGCAGGGGAGTAACAGATACGCAGTATTTT
CASRGVTDTQYF
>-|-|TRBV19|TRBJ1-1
TGTGCCAGTAGTATAGCACCATCCCCAGGGGCTGAAGCTTTCTTT
CASSIAPSPGAEAFF
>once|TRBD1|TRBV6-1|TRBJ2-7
TGTGCCAGCAGTGACTCCGGCGAGGGGGCGCACGAGCAGTACTTC
CASSDSGEGAHEQYF
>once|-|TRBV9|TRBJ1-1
TGTGCCAGCAGCGCAGTCCCAACATCCCCAGAAGCTTTCTTT
CASSAVPTSPEAFF
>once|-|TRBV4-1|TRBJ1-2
TGCGCCAGCAGCCAGCTCTTACCAACAGGGCCTAACTATGGCTACACCTTC
CASSQLLPTGPNYGYTF
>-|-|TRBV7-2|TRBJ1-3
TGTGCCAGCAGCTCAGGTGTGGGAAACACCATATATTTT
CASSSGVGNTIYF
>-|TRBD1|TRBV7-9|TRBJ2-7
TGTGCCAGCAGCTTAGGGGGGACAGGGTTCGACGAGCAGTACTTC
CASSLGGTGFDEQYF
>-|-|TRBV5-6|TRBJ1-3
TGTGCCAGCAGCTTAGCCCCTTGGAACACCATATATTTT
CASSLAPWNTIYF
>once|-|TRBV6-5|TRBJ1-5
TGTGCCAGCAGTTTCGACAGGTACGCGAATCAGCCCCAGCATTTT
CASSFDRYANQPQHF
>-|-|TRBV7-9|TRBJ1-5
TGTGCCAGCAGCTTAGCGTGGCCAGGATCTAGCAATCAGCCCCAGCATTTT
CASSLAWPGSSNQPQHF
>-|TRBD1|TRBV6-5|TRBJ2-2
TGTGCCAGCAGGGACAGGGTAACGAACACCGGGGAGCTGTTTTTT
CASRDRVTNTGELFF
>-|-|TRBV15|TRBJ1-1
TGTGCCACCGAAGCCGGGTACGACACTGAAGCTTTCTTT
CATEAGYDTEAFF
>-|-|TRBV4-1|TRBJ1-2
TGCGCCAGCAGCCAAGTAGGACAGCCTACTAACTATGGCTACACCTTC
CASSQVGQPTNYGYTF
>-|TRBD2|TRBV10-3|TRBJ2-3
TGTGCCATCAGTGAGAAGGTAGCGGGGGCTGCGGGAGATACGCAGTATTTT
CAISEKVAGAAGDTQYF
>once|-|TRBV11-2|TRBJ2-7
TGTGCCAGCAGCTTAGATGTTCGTTACGAGCAGTACTTC
CASSLDVRYEQYF